The TCR beta chain described here comes from a study of vaccination and CD4 T cells after COVID-19. Across the whole study: Cells were stimulated with overlapping spike peptide pools from SARS-CoV-2, HCoV-NL63, HCoV-OC43 and HCoV-229E.

Researchers used the Oncomine TCR Beta short-read assay to sequence DNA from cultured CD4+ T cells. TCRdb passed the PCR reads through MiXCR, listing each CDR3 protein once. The sample holds about 16,000 distinct CDR3 sequences, under 40% seen once. Specified treatment: roughly 10-day PBMC culture with coronavirus spike peptide pools or control peptides (ViraFEST assay). The ViraFEST method relied on peptide pools to expand antigen-specific T cells, followed by TCR sequencing. Concerning this clonotype itself: Its matching antigen is unknown.

Trimming left V 0 bases short and J 9 bases short, with 9 bases between. Germline V gene lookup returns CDR1 SGHDN and CDR2 FVKESK. This CDR3 is 12 amino acids long. The TCR sequence derives from a human donor with COVID-19. What was sequenced was cultured CD4+ T cells from blood. The genes are TRBV14 and TRBJ2-7; no clear D gene. The CDR3 nucleotides are TGTGCCAGCAGCCAAGATCGCCTTATGCAGTACTTC. Translated: CASSQDRLMQYF.